Listed below are T cell receptor beta chains from one sample, sequenced in a study of siplizumab effects on memory and regulatory T cells. Sequencing was performed with immunoSEQ multiplex PCR; in TCRdb, only in-frame clones are kept and a portion is missing. The data hold 110,000 or so clones, with roughly 95% observed a single time. Sample: non-Treg CD4+ T cells sorted from blood. Source of these receptors: a human donor in good health. Each CDR3 is given with its conserved first and last residue. A D gene is named only where the DNA matches it firmly. A row's size may be missing; if present it is once, few, many or a size class.

CASSSPGQGSYEQYF	TGTGCCAGCAGTTCCCCGGGACAGGGTTCCTACGAGCAGTACTTC	once	TRBV28	TRBJ2-7	TRBD1
CASSSKQGAGELFF	TGTGCCAGCAGCTCCAAACAGGGCGCCGGGGAGCTGTTTTTT	NA	TRBV5-8	TRBJ2-2	NA
CASSLATPWSGTQYF	TGCGCCAGCAGCTTGGCTACGCCCTGGTCGGGTACGCAGTATTTT	NA	TRBV5-1	TRBJ2-3	NA
CASSPWDNNEQFF	TGTGCCAGCTCACCCTGGGACAACAATGAGCAGTTCTTC	NA	TRBV18	TRBJ2-1	NA
CASSSGTTNTGELFF	TGCGCCAGCAGCTCCGGGACAACGAACACCGGGGAGCTGTTTTTT	NA	TRBV5-1	TRBJ2-2	NA
CASSTSGTGGEKLFF	TGTGCCAGTAGTACCTCCGGGACAGGGGGAGAAAAACTGTTTTTT	NA	TRBV19	TRBJ1-4	TRBD1
CASSTTGVGNTEAFF	TGTGCCAGTAGTACGACAGGTGTTGGTAACACTGAAGCTTTCTTT	NA	TRBV19	TRBJ1-1	NA
CASSLGLRGSTDTQYF	TGTGCCAGCAGCTTAGGACTCCGAGGGAGCACAGATACGCAGTATTTT	NA	TRBV11-3	TRBJ2-3	NA
CASSRGLAGIMSTDTQYF	TGCGCCAGCAGCCGGGGACTAGCGGGGATCATGAGCACAGATACGCAGTATTTT	NA	TRBV4-1	TRBJ2-3	TRBD2
CASSFLLAGLTDTQYF	TGCGCCAGCAGCTTTTTACTAGCGGGGTTAACCGATACGCAGTATTTT	NA	TRBV5-1	TRBJ2-3	TRBD2
CASTPSGSLDSPLHF	TGTGCCAGTACCCCTTCTGGGTCACTCGATTCACCCCTCCACTTT	NA	TRBV19	TRBJ1-6	NA
CASSQVGWQPQHF	TGTGCCAGCAGCCAGGTGGGGTGGCAGCCCCAGCATTTT	NA	TRBV14	TRBJ1-5	NA
CASSLSGAARTYNSPLHF	TGCGCCAGCAGTCTTTCGGGGGCCGCCAGGACCTATAATTCACCCCTCCACTTT	NA	TRBV23-1	TRBJ1-6	NA
CAWSVQVGGEAFF	TGTGCCTGGAGTGTACAGGTCGGAGGGGAAGCTTTCTTT	NA	TRBV30	TRBJ1-1	NA
CASSLFKAELFVITPHGKQYF	TGTGCCAGCAGTTTATTTAAAGCTGAGCTCTTTGTTATTACGCCCCACGGCAAGCAGTATTTT	NA	TRBV28	TRBJ2-3	NA
CAWSGLAGPGGELFF	TGTGCCTGGAGTGGGCTAGCGGGACCGGGTGGGGAGCTGTTTTTT	NA	TRBV30	TRBJ2-2	TRBD2
CASSLLPGLGGSYNEQFF	TGTGCCAGCAGCTTATTACCGGGACTCGGAGGCTCCTACAATGAGCAGTTCTTC	NA	TRBV7-9	TRBJ2-1	NA
CATSRAPQGAEQFF	TGTGCCACCAGCAGAGCCCCACAGGGGGCAGAGCAGTTCTTC	NA	TRBV15	TRBJ2-1	TRBD1
CASRQTSGGPYEQYF	TGTGCCAGCAGGCAGACTAGCGGGGGACCCTACGAGCAGTACTTC	NA	TRBV4-2	TRBJ2-7	TRBD2
CASSLDLEGANYGYTF	TGTGCCAGCAGCTTGGATCTGGAGGGAGCTAACTATGGCTACACTTTC	NA	TRBV5-4	TRBJ1-2	NA
CASSLNTEAFF	TGCGCCAGCAGCCTGAACACTGAAGCTTTCTTT	NA	TRBV5-1	TRBJ1-1	NA
CASSMGGGSGNTIYF	TGTGCCAGCAGCATGGGGGGGGGCTCTGGAAACACCATATATTTT	NA	TRBV7-7	TRBJ1-3	NA
CASSLLDRTYEQYF	TGTGCCAGCAGTTTATTAGACCGAACCTACGAGCAGTACTTC	NA	TRBV28	TRBJ2-7	NA
CAISESYRGDTGELFF	TGTGCCATCAGTGAGTCATATCGGGGCGACACCGGGGAGCTGTTTTTT	NA	TRBV10-3	TRBJ2-2	NA
CAWSVWTDNQPQHF	TGTGCCTGGAGTGTATGGACAGACAATCAGCCCCAGCATTTT	NA	TRBV30	TRBJ1-5	NA
CASSYAKDYRTDTQYF	TGTGCCAGCAGCTACGCCAAGGATTACCGCACAGATACGCAGTATTTT	NA	TRBV5-6	TRBJ2-3	NA
CASSSGQGAIYEQYF	TGTGCCAGCAGTTCAGGACAGGGGGCGATCTACGAGCAGTACTTC	NA	TRBV27	TRBJ2-7	TRBD1
CASSIGGGINQPQHF	TGTGCCAGTAGTATAGGAGGAGGGATCAATCAGCCCCAGCATTTT	NA	TRBV19	TRBJ1-5	NA
CASSLERGGYNEQFF	TGTGCCAGCAGCTTGGAGCGGGGGGGCTACAATGAGCAGTTCTTC	NA	TRBV11-2	TRBJ2-1	TRBD2
CASSIPGTVYNEQFF	TGTGCCAGTAGCATTCCCGGGACAGTATACAATGAGCAGTTCTTC	NA	TRBV19	TRBJ2-1	TRBD1
CAWSVGYSAMNTEAFF	TGTGCCTGGAGTGTTGGGTACAGTGCAATGAACACTGAAGCTTTCTTT	few	TRBV30	TRBJ1-1	NA
CAITPEVNSPLHF	TGTGCCATCACTCCTGAGGTAAATTCACCCCTCCACTTT	NA	TRBV10-3	TRBJ1-6	NA
CASSQDLPTTDTQYF	TGCGCCAGCAGCCAAGACCTACCCACCACAGATACGCAGTATTTT	NA	TRBV4-3	TRBJ2-3	NA